One and the same sample provided the 18 T cell receptor beta chains below, sequenced in a study of neurological immune-mediated disorders. TCRdb itself ran the 5' RACE reads through MiXCR, one entry per CDR3 protein. The table records about 10,000 distinct CDR3 sequences, about 22% of them present only once. The sequencing input was CD8+ T cells from blood. Receptor source: a woman aged 40 to 49 with multiple sclerosis.

Relative to its sample, this clonotype is large. The V gene is TRBV29-1, the J gene TRBJ2-7; 7 bases fit TRBD2. After removal of 7 bases from V and 4 bases from J, the junction contained 4 bases not matched to a gene. CDR1 SQVTM and CDR2 ANQGSEA come from the germline V gene. The CDR3 runs 11 residues. The chain's CDR3 is CSAERGYEQYF. The CDR3 nucleotides are TGCAGCGCTGAGCGGGGATACGAGCAGTACTTC.

This clonotype counts as medium-sized. The chain couples TRBV5-1 to TRBJ1-1; D is perhaps TRBD1 (5 bases). CDR3 length equals 14 residues. The V end was cut by 2 bases, the J end by 1 base, with 9 bases between. Germline V lookup: CDR1 SGHRS, CDR2 YFSETQ. The CDR3 sequence: CASSFRGRNTEAFF. CDR3 DNA sequence: TGCGCCAGCAGCTTCCGGGGGAGGAACACTGAAGCTTTCTTT.

This clonotype rates as medium-sized (0.01 to 0.1%). This chain links TRBV5-1 with TRBJ2-1; D is perhaps TRBD2 (7 bases). The CDR3 contains 15 residues. Germline-derived CDR1 and CDR2 are SGHRS and YFSETQ. Trimming cost V 8 bases and J 8 bases, with 23 bases left between them. The CDR3 DNA reads TGCGCCAGTCAACACAGGGAAGCGGGGTTAGATGAGCAGTTCTTC. It codes for CASQHREAGLDEQFF.

This clonotype was seen ten or more times. The chain is built from TRBV7-9 and TRBJ2-1; TRBD2 matches 9 bases. CDR3 length equals 16 residues. Per the germline V gene, CDR1 is SEHNR and CDR2 is FQNEAQ (reference sequence). V dropped 5 bases and J dropped 2; count of bases not matched to a gene: 7. The CDR3 DNA is TGTGCCAGCAGCAAGGTGCGGGGGGGCCCCTACAATGAGCAGTTCTTC. This gives the protein CASSKVRGGPYNEQFF.

This clonotype has ten or more counts. V is TRBV6-5 and J is TRBJ2-1, with 8 nucleotides matching TRBD1. CDR1 is MNHEY and CDR2 is SVGAGI in the germline V gene. The CDR3 covers 13 residues. Trimming at V came to 5 bases and at J to 10 bases, leaving 7 bases not matched to a gene. The CDR3 DNA is TGTGCCAGCAGTCCGACCCGGGACAGGGAGCAGTTCTTC. The encoded protein is CASSPTRDREQFF.

Written as DNA, the CDR3 is TGTGCCATCAGTGACAGCCAGAAAAGCACAGATACGCAGTATTTT. Protein: CAISDSQKSTDTQYF. This sequence joins TRBV10-3 and TRBJ2-3; no clear D gene. Per germline, CDR1 ENHRY and CDR2 SYGVKD. The CDR3 contains 15 residues. Deletions cut 3 bases from V and 0 bases from J, with 10 bases between.

This clonotype appeared many times. The chain has TRBV9 and TRBJ2-5, with D perhaps TRBD2 (6 bases). CDR1 is SGDLS, CDR2 YYNGEE, per germline. V was cut by 0 bases and J by 2 bases, with 14 bases left in between. The CDR3 sequence is 16 residues long. Here the CDR3 DNA reads TGTGCCAGCAGCGTAGAGGGACTCAGGATACAAGAGACCCAGTACTTC. Translating it yields CASSVEGLRIQETQYF.

At least ten counts were recorded for this clonotype. The gene calls are TRBV20-1 and TRBJ2-1; TRBD2 agrees at 12 bases. The CDR3 has 16 amino acids. Per the germline V gene, CDR1 is DFQATT and CDR2 is SNEGSKA (reference sequence). With V trimmed by 3 bases and J by 6 bases, 9 bases remained unmatched. CDR3 sequence (DNA): TGCAGTGCTAGGCCGACTAGCGGGGGTGTGGTCAATGAGCAGTTCTTC. As protein: CSARPTSGGVVNEQFF.

This clonotype has ten or more counts. The V and J genes are TRBV5-1 and TRBJ2-2, with TRBD1 matching 8 bases. Germline values: CDR1 SGHRS, CDR2 YFSETQ. This CDR3 has 16 amino acids. V was clipped by 2 bases and J by 0 bases; unmatched bases: 3. This CDR3 is CASSFGQGANTGELFF. CDR3 nucleotides: TGCGCCAGCAGCTTCGGACAGGGCGCGAACACCGGGGAGCTGTTTTTT.

The CDR3 reads CASSLEGRNQPQHF. In DNA, the CDR3 is TGTGCCAGCAGCTTAGAAGGCCGCAATCAGCCCCAGCATTTT. The V and J genes are TRBV11-2 and TRBJ1-5; D remains ambiguous. CDR1 and CDR2 (germline): SGHAT, FQNNGV. V was trimmed by 0 bases and J by 2 bases, leaving 5 bases between them. CDR3 length: 14 residues.

This clonotype was seen at least ten times. The gene calls are TRBV29-1 and TRBJ2-1; D remains unclear. This CDR3 has 11 residues. V was clipped by 3 bases and J by 0 bases, with 0 bases between them. From germline, CDR1 is SQVTM and CDR2 ANQGSEA. The CDR3 is CSVDSYNEQFF. The DNA for the CDR3 is TGCAGCGTTGACTCCTACAATGAGCAGTTCTTC.

Sample share makes this clonotype medium-sized. The chain combines TRBV15 with TRBJ2-3; weak D call: TRBD1 (5 bases). Per the germline V gene, CDR1 is LNHNV and CDR2 is YYDKDF (reference sequence). Trimming removed 0 bases from V and 2 bases from J, with 6 bases in between. The CDR3 has 14 residues. CDR3 nucleotides: TGTGCCACCAGCAGAGAGGGGCCCACAGATACGCAGTATTTT. The encoded protein is CATSREGPTDTQYF.

There are a few counts of this clonotype. This chain connects TRBV2 to TRBJ1-1; 12 nucleotides line up with TRBD1. V dropped 3 bases and J dropped 5; count of bases not matched to a gene: 7. In germline, CDR1 is SNHLY, CDR2 FYNNEI. CDR3 length: 16 amino acids. The CDR3 sequence is CASSDWDRGLYTEAFF. The CDR3 DNA follows: TGTGCCAGCAGTGACTGGGACAGGGGGCTGTATACTGAAGCTTTCTTT.

By sample share, this clonotype is medium-sized. The gene calls are TRBV9 and TRBJ2-1; 12 bases agree with TRBD2. The CDR3 covers 16 residues. Trimming at V came to 2 bases and at J to 1 base, leaving 1 base not matched to a gene. CDR1 is SGDLS, CDR2 YYNGEE, per germline. The CDR3 DNA reads TGTGCCAGCAGCGTTACTAGCGGGGGGTCCTACAATGAGCAGTTCTTC. It yields the protein CASSVTSGGSYNEQFF.

CDR3 protein: CSVIGDTPNTEAFF. CDR3 sequence (DNA): TGCAGCGTTATTGGGGACACCCCGAACACTGAAGCTTTCTTT. The J gene is TRBJ1-1, the V gene TRBV29-1, with a weak D call TRBD1 (6 bases). The germline V gene encodes CDR1 SQVTM and CDR2 ANQGSEA. V shed 5 bases and J shed 1 base, with 14 bases lying between them. There are 14 residues in the CDR3.

This clonotype appeared many times. The chain joins TRBV5-5 to TRBJ1-1; D gene unclear. Germline CDR1 is SGHKS and CDR2 is YYEKEE (reference sequence). Between the trimmed V and J ends, which lost 6 bases and 1 base, there was a span of 13 bases. This CDR3 has 14 amino acids. Here the CDR3 DNA reads TGTGCCAGCACTTTCACGGGCACGAACACTGAAGCTTTCTTT. Its protein product is CASTFTGTNTEAFF.

This clonotype is labeled medium-sized. The chain joins TRBV3-1 to TRBJ2-5; 10 bases are a match to TRBD1. With V trimmed by 0 bases and J by 5 bases, 0 bases remained unmatched. Per germline, CDR1 LGHDT and CDR2 YNNKEL (reference sequence). The CDR3 spans 14 residues. CDR3 sequence (DNA): TGTGCCAGCAGCCAAGAGACAGGGGGCGAGACCCAGTACTTC. This gives the protein CASSQETGGETQYF.

This clonotype was found many times. The V gene is TRBV5-5, the J gene TRBJ1-1, with unresolved D. The CDR3 length is 14 residues. The germline V gene has CDR1 SGHKS and CDR2 YYEKEE (reference sequence). The V end was cut by 0 bases, the J end by 2 bases, with 8 bases between. CDR3 region: CASSLAVRNTEAFF. The CDR3 DNA sequence: TGTGCCAGCAGCTTGGCGGTCAGAAACACTGAAGCTTTCTTT.